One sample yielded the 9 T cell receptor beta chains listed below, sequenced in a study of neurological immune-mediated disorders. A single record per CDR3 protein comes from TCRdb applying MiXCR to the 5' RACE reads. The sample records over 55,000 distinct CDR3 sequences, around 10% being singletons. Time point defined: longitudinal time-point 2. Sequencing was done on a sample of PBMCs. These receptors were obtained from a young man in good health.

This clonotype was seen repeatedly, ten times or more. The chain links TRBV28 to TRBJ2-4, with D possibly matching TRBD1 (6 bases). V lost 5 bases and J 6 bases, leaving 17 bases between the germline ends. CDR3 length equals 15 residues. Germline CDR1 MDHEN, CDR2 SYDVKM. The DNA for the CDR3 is TGTGCCAGCAGTCTCACCCAGACAGGTCGAAACATTCAGTACTTC. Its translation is CASSLTQTGRNIQYF.

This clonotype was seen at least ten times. In DNA form, the CDR3 reads TGTGCCATCACCGGACAGGGGGCTCGCGAGCAGTACTTC. The encoded protein is CAITGQGAREQYF. This chain connects TRBV10-3 to TRBJ2-7, with 11 bases identical to TRBD1. The CDR3 has 13 amino acids. The V gene end was trimmed by 7 bases and the J gene end by 6 bases; junction bases not matched to a gene: 5. The germline V gene has CDR1 ENHRY and CDR2 SYGVKD.

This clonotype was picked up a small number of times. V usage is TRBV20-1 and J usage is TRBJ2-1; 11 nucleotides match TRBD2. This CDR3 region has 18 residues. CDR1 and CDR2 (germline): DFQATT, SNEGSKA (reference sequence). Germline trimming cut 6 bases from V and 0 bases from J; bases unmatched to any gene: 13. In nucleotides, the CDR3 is TGCAGTGCCGTCGCCCTAGCGGGAGGCCCCCCCTCCTACAATGAGCAGTTCTTC. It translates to CSAVALAGGPPSYNEQFF.

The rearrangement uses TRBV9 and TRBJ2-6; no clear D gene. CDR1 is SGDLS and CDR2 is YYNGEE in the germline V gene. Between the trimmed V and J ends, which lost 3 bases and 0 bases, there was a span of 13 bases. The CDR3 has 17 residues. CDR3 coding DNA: TGTGCCAGCAGCGACGCCCACACTCCCTCTGGGGCCAACGTCCTGACTTTC. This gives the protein CASSDAHTPSGANVLTF.

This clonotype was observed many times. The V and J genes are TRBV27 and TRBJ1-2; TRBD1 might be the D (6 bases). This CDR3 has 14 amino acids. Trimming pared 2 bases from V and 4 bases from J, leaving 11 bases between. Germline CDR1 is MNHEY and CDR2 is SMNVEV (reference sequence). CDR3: CASSLRQGFYGYTF. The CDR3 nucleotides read TGTGCCAGCAGTTTACGGCAGGGGTTCTATGGCTACACCTTC.

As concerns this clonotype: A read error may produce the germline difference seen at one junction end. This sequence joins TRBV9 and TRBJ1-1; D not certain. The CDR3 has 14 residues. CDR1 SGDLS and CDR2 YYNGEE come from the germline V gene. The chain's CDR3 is CANSKEGYGTEAFF. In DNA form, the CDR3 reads TGTGCCAACAGCAAAGAAGGGTATGGCACTGAAGCTTTCTTT.

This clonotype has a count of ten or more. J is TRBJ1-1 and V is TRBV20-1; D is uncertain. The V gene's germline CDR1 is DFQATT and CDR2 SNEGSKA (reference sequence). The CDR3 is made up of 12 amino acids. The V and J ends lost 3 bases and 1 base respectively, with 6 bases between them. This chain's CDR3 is CSASTENTEAFF. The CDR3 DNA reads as TGCAGTGCTAGTACAGAGAACACTGAAGCTTTCTTT.

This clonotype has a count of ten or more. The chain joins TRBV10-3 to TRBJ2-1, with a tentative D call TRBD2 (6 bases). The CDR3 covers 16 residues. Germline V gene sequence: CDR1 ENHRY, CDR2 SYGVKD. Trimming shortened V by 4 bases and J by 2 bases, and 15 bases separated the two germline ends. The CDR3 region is CAISGIGGRTYNEQFF. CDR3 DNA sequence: TGTGCCATCAGTGGCATAGGAGGGCGGACCTACAATGAGCAGTTCTTC.

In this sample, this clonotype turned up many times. The CDR3 here is CATSDPDIHIQYF. The CDR3 coding sequence is TGTGCCACCAGTGACCCGGACATCCACATTCAGTACTTC. The chain joins TRBV24-1 to TRBJ2-4; TRBD1 might be the D (5 bases). From germline, CDR1 is KGHDR and CDR2 SFDVKD. CDR3 size: 13 residues. The V gene lost 4 bases and the J gene lost 8 bases, with 11 bases spanning the gap.